This TCR beta chain was captured in a study of cytomegalovirus exposure and HLA in healthy donors. Study conclusions and caveats: TCR beta sequences reportedly predicted the HLA-A and HLA-B alleles of most subjects accurately. Through in vitro validation, three CMV-associated chains were shown to be specific for CMV antigens. A later analysis showed HLA-associated TCR beta chains outstripping equally common others in clonal expansion.

In its sample, this clone was seen once. Its matching antigen is unknown. Germline V lookup: CDR1 MNHEY, CDR2 SMNVEV (reference sequence). The CDR3 is made up of 13 amino acids. V shed 6 bases and J shed 7 bases, with 13 bases lying between them. The PCR made use of 60 Vbeta and 13 Jbeta primers. Some clones are missing from TCRdb's copy, which holds only in-frame ones; the method was immunoSEQ multiplex PCR. Among 50,000 to 55,000 clones listed, less than 70% were seen once. The specimen sequenced was PBMCs. The chain recombines TRBV27 with TRBJ1-5; TRBD1 is a possible D gene (6 bases). This sequence was found in a human donor in good health. The CDR3 DNA sequence: TGTGCCAGCAGCCGGGACAAGCGGCAGCCCCAGCATTTT. Protein: CASSRDKRQPQHF.